The sequence of this T cell receptor beta chain was determined in a study of response to subunit inactivated influenza vaccine. TCRdb analysed the RT-PCR reads with MiXCR anew, one entry per CDR3 protein. The repertoire consists of about 570,000 distinct CDR3 sequences, with over 9% occurring once and the leading ten covering 9.5% to 12%. In this sample, this clonotype turned up many times. The same data also contributed to another study, on T cells expressing NK-cell markers. That report adds: With UMIs, 5'RACE template switching was used to make TCR beta cDNA. Seven of the eight sequenced donors were classified as HCMV-seropositive, and one was classified as seronegative. One observes that, in a few donors, these clonotypes were also the leading ones within the CD3+CD56-NKG2C+ fraction.

The TCR sequence derives from a man aged 50-59 years who received an inactivated influenza vaccine. The starting material was PBMCs from blood, obtained on the day of vaccination.

Written as DNA, the CDR3 is TGCAGTGCCTGGGGACCGCAGCTTAGCAATCAGCCCCAGCATTTT. It specifies CSAWGPQLSNQPQHF. This chain joins TRBV20-1 and TRBJ1-5; D is possibly TRBD1 (5 bases). V gave up 6 bases and J gave up 0 bases, with 15 bases separating them. The germline CDR1 and CDR2 sequences are DFQATT and SNEGSKA (reference sequence). This CDR3 spans 15 amino acids.